This T cell receptor (beta chain) emerged from a study of response to subunit inactivated influenza vaccine (dated by TCRdb to 2017 to 2018). Concerning the study at large: To follow how T cells responded to a trivalent subunit inactivated influenza vaccine, the researchers relied on deep quantitative profiling of the T cell receptor repertoire.

The method was RT-PCR. Sequenced on an Illumina HiSeq 2500. The public reads were quality trimmed at Q25 with fastp and then assembled into clones with MiXCR by TCRdb, keeping productive beta chains. Each entry is one CDR3 protein sequence, shown with its most common DNA and genes. In this sample the table shows about 570,000 distinct CDR3 sequences, about an eighth of which occur a single time. The ten largest account for about a tenth of the sample. This clonotype was counted only a few times. The target of this receptor is not known. Base quality data are lacking; no much larger clone is found one base away. The paper as a whole reports these results and caveats: The authors suggested that each seasonal influenza vaccination may recruit only a limited number of new T cells.

The CDR3 starts with the cysteine, ends with the phenylalanine, and has 17 residues. Kept here is only the CDR3 DNA, which spans 51 bases and is read in frame from base 1. The CDR1 and CDR2 encoded by the germline V gene (reference sequence) are SEHNR and FQNEAQ. V sheds 5 bases and J sheds 2 bases, leaving 19 bases between their ends. The TCR was taken from a man aged 50 to 60 who received an inactivated influenza vaccine. Donor details come from another sample of the same person, matched by shared clones. Sequencing was performed on PBMCs from blood, taken on the day of vaccination. The rearranged segments are TRBV7-9 and TRBJ2-1; a tentative D match to TRBD2 spans 6 bases. The CDR3 region: CASSPSFLEGPYNEQFF. Read as DNA, the sequence is TGTGCCAGCAGCCCATCCTTTTTGGAGGGCCCCTACAATGAGCAGTTCTTC.